One and the same sample provided the 24 T cell receptor beta chains below, sequenced in a study of shared clonotypes between healthy human individuals. Using immunoSEQ multiplex PCR, the repertoire was profiled, and TCRdb retains in-frame clones only, with some absent. The profile shows roughly 1,600,000 clones, roughly 98.5% of them singletons. What was sequenced was naive CD4+ T cells sorted from blood. Subset: CD45RA+ positively selected. These receptors originate from a man aged 25-45 years in good health.

The chain carries TRBV5-1 and TRBJ2-3; D remains ambiguous. This CDR3 comprises 15 residues. Trimming shortened V by 2 bases and J by 0 bases, and 10 bases separated the two germline ends. In germline, CDR1 is SGHRS, CDR2 YFSETQ. The CDR3 sequence: CASSLKTSSTDTQYF. CDR3 bases: TGCGCCAGCAGCTTAAAGACTTCTAGCACAGATACGCAGTATTTT.

This chain uses TRBV7-9 with TRBJ2-7, with 8 bases matching TRBD2. Looked up from germline, CDR1 is SEHNR and CDR2 is FQNEAQ (reference sequence). The CDR3 sequence is 19 residues long. J lost 2 bases, V lost 1 base, and 16 bases had no gene match. CDR3 nucleotide sequence: TGTGCCAGCAGCTTAGATGGGGGCGGGAGGCCGTCCAACCCCTACGAGCAGTACTTC. It encodes CASSLDGGGRPSNPYEQYF.

This clone occurred once. V is TRBV6-5 and J is TRBJ2-5, with 9 nucleotides matching TRBD2. Germline assignment: CDR1 MNHEY and CDR2 SVGAGI. The ends lost 6 bases at V and 5 bases at J; junction bases unmatched: 4. This CDR3 contains 13 residues. The CDR3 is CASRLAGSETQYF. The CDR3, as DNA: TGTGCCAGCAGGCTAGCGGGATCTGAGACCCAGTACTTC.

This chain uses TRBV28 with TRBJ2-1; no clear D. Trimming took 2 bases from V and 8 from J, leaving 10 bases between them. The CDR3 is 13 amino acids. CDR1 is MDHEN and CDR2 is SYDVKM in the germline V gene. The CDR3 loop reads CASSLSGKDEQFF. CDR3 coding DNA: TGTGCCAGCAGTTTAAGTGGTAAGGATGAGCAGTTCTTC.

To note about this clone: Other DNA sequences in the same sample also yield this CDR3. This rearrangement joins TRBV5-1 to TRBJ2-1; TRBD2 matches 10 bases. Germline V gene data show CDR1 as SGHRS and CDR2 as YFSETQ. CDR3 length: 14 residues. Germline trimming cut 4 bases from V and 3 bases from J; bases unmatched to any gene: 1. The CDR3 is CASSRTSGYNEQFF. The CDR3 bases are TGCGCCAGCAGCAGGACTAGCGGCTACAATGAGCAGTTCTTC. The variable domain in full, with the rest retrieved from reference TRBV5-1 and TRBJ2-1, is KAGVTQTPRYLIKTRGQQVTLSCSPISGHRSVSWYQQTPGQGLQFLFEYFSETQRNKGNFPGRFSGRQFSNSRSEMNVSTLELGDSALYLCASSRTSGYNEQFFGPGTRLTVL.

The V call is TRBV5-1, the J call TRBJ1-1; a weak D match, TRBD1 (5 bases). V lost 4 bases to trimming and J lost 7 bases, with 17 bases between them. The CDR3 is 14 residues long. Germline CDR1 reads SGHRS; CDR2 reads YFSETQ. CDR3 nucleotide sequence: TGCGCCAGCAGCCCTGACAAGGGGACCAATGAAGCTTTCTTT. Its protein is CASSPDKGTNEAFF.

The chain uses TRBV5-5 and TRBJ2-3, with TRBD1 matching 10 bases. The CDR3 runs 16 residues. The V gene's germline CDR1 is SGHKS and CDR2 YYEKEE (reference sequence). V shed 2 bases and J 2 bases; nucleotides not matched to a gene: 5. The CDR3 nucleotides are TGTGCCAGCAGCTTCGCCGGGACAGGGGCCACAGATACGCAGTATTTT. Its translation is CASSFAGTGATDTQYF. Supplemented by reference TRBV5-5 and TRBJ2-3, the full variable domain reads DAGVTQSPTHLIKTRGQQVTLRCSPISGHKSVSWYQQVLGQGPQFIFQYYEKEERGRGNFPDRFSARQFPNYSSELNVNALLLGDSALYLCASSFAGTGATDTQYFGPGTRLTVL.

The chain is built from TRBV30 and TRBJ2-7; TRBD1 aligns across 8 bases. Germline V gene data show CDR1 as GTSNPN and CDR2 as SVGIG (reference sequence). The ends lost 2 bases at V and 1 base at J; junction bases unmatched: 16. The CDR3 runs 18 residues. This chain's CDR3 is CAWSQTKPRTGSSYEQYF. The DNA for the CDR3 is TGTGCCTGGAGTCAAACAAAACCACGGACAGGGAGTTCCTACGAGCAGTACTTC.

The V call is TRBV4-2, the J call TRBJ2-1; TRBD2 aligns across 7 bases. The CDR3 runs 17 residues. In germline, CDR1 is LGHNA, CDR2 YNFKEQ. V gave up 0 bases and J gave up 7 bases; unmatched junction bases: 12. Here the CDR3 DNA reads TGTGCCAGCAGCCAAGATCTTGCGGGTGGGGGGGAAAATGAGCAGTTCTTC. It yields the protein CASSQDLAGGGENEQFF.

The genes are TRBV14 and TRBJ2-7; TRBD2 is a possible D gene (5 bases). This CDR3 is built from 15 residues. V was shortened by 4 bases and J by 7 bases, with 20 bases between the two germline ends. CDR1 and CDR2 from the germline V gene are SGHDN and FVKESK. The CDR3 here is CASSPTRAAVGEQYF. CDR3 sequence (DNA): TGTGCCAGCAGCCCAACTAGGGCGGCGGTGGGTGAGCAGTACTTC.

The gene calls are TRBV7-2 and TRBJ2-5; 8 bases align to TRBD1. J lost 4 bases, V lost 5 bases, and 12 bases had no gene match. The CDR3 sequence is 16 residues long. The germline gives CDR1 SGHTA, CDR2 FQGNSA. In DNA, the CDR3 is TGTGCCAGCAGCCAAGCCGGAAGGGACAGGCGAGAGACCCAGTACTTC. The encoded protein is CASSQAGRDRRETQYF.

This chain links TRBV5-1 with TRBJ2-3; D remains unclear. V lost 4 bases and J lost 6, with 15 bases in between. CDR3 length: 14 residues. Germline V lookup: CDR1 SGHRS, CDR2 YFSETQ. DNA for the CDR3: TGCGCCAGCAGCGGAAATAGCAATTCGGATACGCAGTATTTT. This translates into CASSGNSNSDTQYF.

Turning to this clone: This sample also contains other DNA sequences that code for the same CDR3. J is TRBJ2-1 and V is TRBV7-2; D gene unclear. Germline values: CDR1 SGHTA, CDR2 FQGNSA. V gave up 1 base and J gave up 2 bases, with 15 bases separating them. This CDR3 comprises 17 residues. CDR3 DNA: TGTGCCAGCAGCTTAGGTCGGCCAGGCGGTCCCTACAATGAGCAGTTCTTC. It translates to CASSLGRPGGPYNEQFF.

This chain joins TRBV2 and TRBJ2-7; 11 nucleotides align to TRBD1. Germline CDR1 and CDR2: SNHLY and FYNNEI. The CDR3 spans 15 residues. Trimming at V came to 6 bases and at J to 7 bases, leaving 11 bases not matched to a gene. The CDR3 loop is CASSSRTGTGGEQYF. The CDR3 DNA reads as TGTGCCAGCAGCTCTCGCACCGGGACAGGGGGGGAGCAGTACTTC.

This clone occurred once. Other nucleotide sequences from this sample produce the same CDR3. V usage is TRBV18 and J usage is TRBJ1-4; D gene uncertain. The CDR3 covers 14 residues. Germline CDR1 and CDR2: KGHSH and LQKENI. V lost 2 bases and J 0 bases, leaving 4 bases between the germline ends. CDR3 sequence reads: CASSPTATNEKLFF. The CDR3 DNA follows: TGTGCCAGCTCACCAACCGCAACTAATGAAAAACTGTTTTTT.

This chain links TRBV7-6 with TRBJ2-7, with 9 nucleotides matching TRBD2. Unmatched junction bases numbered 8, after V lost 3 bases and J lost 5 bases. The CDR3 sequence is 15 residues long. Germline V lookup: CDR1 SGHVS, CDR2 FNYEAQ. The CDR3 reads CASSLGAGGRDEQYF. CDR3 sequence (DNA): TGTGCCAGCAGCTTGGGAGCGGGAGGAAGGGACGAGCAGTACTTC.

This chain links TRBV6-1 with TRBJ2-1; D perhaps matches TRBD2 (6 bases). This CDR3 is built from 13 residues. Germline CDR1 is MNHNS and CDR2 is SASEGT. V dropped 6 bases and J dropped 9 bases, with 15 bases sitting between them. CDR3 sequence (DNA): TGTGCCAGCAGCACAGAGCGGGTTTCTGAGCAGTTCTTC. This translates into CASSTERVSEQFF.

This clone was seen just once. This chain links TRBV19 with TRBJ2-3; tentative D call: TRBD1 (5 bases). This CDR3 is built from 13 residues. V dropped 6 bases and J dropped 4 bases, with 11 bases sitting between them. The V gene's germline CDR1 is LNHDA and CDR2 SQIVND (reference sequence). Here the CDR3 reads CASRLQGPDTQYF. CDR3 nucleotide sequence: TGTGCCAGTAGGCTCCAGGGTCCAGATACGCAGTATTTT.

V and J are TRBV28 and TRBJ2-7, with D possibly being TRBD1 (6 bases). The CDR3 has 15 residues. Looked up from germline, CDR1 is MDHEN and CDR2 is SYDVKM. V dropped 7 bases and J dropped 3 bases, with 19 bases sitting between them. CDR3: CASTRSRQAYYEQYF. The CDR3, as DNA: TGTGCCAGCACACGGTCCAGACAGGCATACTACGAGCAGTACTTC. The full variable domain, rest sourced from reference TRBV28 and TRBJ2-7, is DVKVTQSSRYLVKRTGEKVFLECVQDMDHENMFWYRQDPGLGLRLIYFSYDVKMKEKGDIPEGYSVSREKKERFSLILESASTNQTSMYLCASTRSRQAYYEQYFGPGTRLTVT.

This chain uses TRBV19 with TRBJ1-2, with 7 bases aligning to TRBD1. Germline CDR1 is LNHDA and CDR2 is SQIVND (reference sequence). The CDR3 runs to 16 residues. The junction had 13 bases not matched to a gene; V was cut back by 6 bases and J by 3 bases. The CDR3 sequence: CASSNSNRGQYYGYTF. CDR3 sequence (DNA): TGTGCCAGTAGCAACTCCAACAGGGGACAGTACTATGGCTACACCTTC.

As for this clone: Other DNA sequences in this specimen translate into the identical CDR3. The chain carries TRBV7-6 and TRBJ2-7, with D possibly matching TRBD1 (5 bases). The CDR3 consists of 13 residues. The germline V gene has CDR1 SGHVS and CDR2 FNYEAQ. V was clipped by 3 bases and J by 4 bases, with 10 bases between them. The DNA for the CDR3 is TGTGCCAGCAGCTTGACAGAAGGATACGAGCAGTACTTC. It encodes CASSLTEGYEQYF.

The V gene is TRBV5-1, the J gene TRBJ1-2, with D perhaps matching TRBD1 (5 bases). The V end was cut by 4 bases, the J end by 4 bases, with 14 bases between. The germline V gene encodes CDR1 SGHRS and CDR2 YFSETQ. This CDR3 comprises 14 residues. In DNA, the CDR3 is TGCGCCAGCAGCATCCAGGTGGGGGGCTATGGCTACACCTTC. This sequence encodes CASSIQVGGYGYTF.

The rearrangement links TRBV12-5 to TRBJ1-1; D may be TRBD1 (5 bases). The CDR3 has 15 residues. In germline, CDR1 is LGHNT, CDR2 FRNRAP. Trimming shortened V by 4 bases and J by 0 bases, and 12 bases separated the two germline ends. In DNA, the CDR3 is TGTGCTAGTGGTTCAGGCAGGGCTATGAACACTGAAGCTTTCTTT. The encoded protein is CASGSGRAMNTEAFF.

The chain couples TRBV5-8 to TRBJ2-1, with TRBD2 identical over 8 bases. This CDR3 comprises 18 residues. CDR1 SGHTS and CDR2 YDEGEE come from the germline V gene. Trimming removed 4 bases from V and 2 bases from J; junction bases left unmatched: 14. The CDR3 region is CASSLHLGLAGAYNEQFF. The CDR3 DNA reads as TGTGCCAGCAGCCTGCACCTGGGCCTAGCGGGCGCCTACAATGAGCAGTTCTTC.